This TCR beta chain came from a study of blood T cell repertoires in COVID-19. TCRdb's table, derived via immunoSEQ multiplex PCR, lists solely in-frame clones and lacks some. The repertoire has a few hundred thousand clones, roughly 87% of them found once; the top ten carry roughly 4.8%. The CDR3 has 17 residues. After removal of 4 bases from V and 6 bases from J, the junction contained 7 bases not matched to a gene. Germline CDR1 WSHSY, CDR2 SAAADI. The source of this sequence is a woman aged 35 to 49 who had recovered from COVID-19. The chain carries TRBV10-2 and TRBJ2-2; 14 positions agree with TRBD2. The sequenced sample consisted of peripheral blood. The CDR3 sequence is CASSVTSGRVGAGELFF. DNA for the CDR3: TGCGCCAGCAGTGTGACTAGCGGGAGGGTAGGGGCCGGGGAGCTGTTTTTT.